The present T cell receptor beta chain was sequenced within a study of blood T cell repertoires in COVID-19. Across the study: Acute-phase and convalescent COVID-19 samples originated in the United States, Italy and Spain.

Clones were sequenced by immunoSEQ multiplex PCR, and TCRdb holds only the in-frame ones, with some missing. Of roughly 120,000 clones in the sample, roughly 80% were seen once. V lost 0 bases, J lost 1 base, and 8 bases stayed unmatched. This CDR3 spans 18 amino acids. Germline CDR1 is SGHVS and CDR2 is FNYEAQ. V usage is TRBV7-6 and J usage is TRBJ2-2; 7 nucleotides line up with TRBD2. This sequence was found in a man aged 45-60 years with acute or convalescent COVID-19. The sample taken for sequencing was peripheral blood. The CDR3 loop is CASSLAEHGRWNTGELFF. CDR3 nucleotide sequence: TGTGCCAGCAGCTTAGCGGAACACGGGAGGTGGAACACCGGGGAGCTGTTTTTT.